The rows below give T cell receptor beta chains drawn from one sample of a study of human T cells and chemical hapten exposure. In TCRdb, the RACE reads were re-called with MiXCR into one record per CDR3 protein. The sample contains tens of thousands of distinct CDR3 sequences, approximately 8.2% of which appear only once. The specimen sequenced was whole blood. The receptors here all came from a female donor in good health. Some clones in this sample may be carry-over from other donors' samples. Each CDR3 is given with its conserved first and last residue. The D gene is left open where the match is weak. For some rows the clone size is stated as once, few or many, or as a class when expanded; others skip it.

v_call,d_call,j_call,clone_size,cdr3_aa,cdr3_nt
TRBV29-1,TRBD1,TRBJ1-1,many,CSVVTGGQVFF,TGCAGCGTTGTTACAGGGGGCCAAGTTTTCTTT
TRBV6-2/TRBV6-3,NA,TRBJ1-2,few,CASSSTATYGYTF,TGTGCCAGCAGTTCCACAGCCACCTATGGCTACACCTTC
TRBV12-3/TRBV12-4,TRBD1,TRBJ2-7,few,CASSPPGTGGSEQYF,TGTGCCAGCAGTCCACCGGGGACAGGGGGATCCGAGCAGTACTTC
TRBV12-3/TRBV12-4,NA,TRBJ2-7,many,CASSVTYEQYF,TGTGCCAGCAGTGTTACCTACGAGCAGTACTTC
TRBV2,TRBD2,TRBJ2-1,many,CASSPARLAGGEQFF,TGTGCCAGCAGCCCTGCGAGACTAGCGGGAGGCGAGCAGTTCTTC
TRBV14,NA,TRBJ2-3,many,CASSRQASTDTQYF,TGTGCCAGCAGCCGACAGGCTAGCACAGATACGCAGTATTTT
TRBV29-1,TRBD1,TRBJ2-7,few,CSAGGQGARSGIGDEQYF,TGCAGCGCTGGGGGACAGGGGGCTAGAAGCGGGATCGGGGACGAGCAGTACTTC
TRBV6-4,TRBD2,TRBJ2-2,many,CASKGLAGESTGELFF,TGTGCCAGCAAGGGACTAGCGGGAGAAAGCACCGGGGAGCTGTTTTTT
TRBV6-2/TRBV6-3,TRBD1,TRBJ1-2,NA,CASSLRFGQVVGGYTF,TGTGCCAGCAGTCTTCGTTTCGGACAGGTTGTGGGCGGCTACACCTTC
TRBV5-1,NA,TRBJ2-1,NA,CASSFDSYNEQFF,TGCGCCAGCAGCTTCGATAGCTACAATGAGCAGTTCTTC
TRBV7-9,NA,TRBJ2-7,NA,CASSPLGITGTYEQYF,TGTGCCAGCAGCCCGTTGGGGATAACCGGTACCTACGAGCAGTACTTC
TRBV2,NA,TRBJ1-1,NA,CASSNQGMNTEAFF,TGTGCCAGCAGTAACCAGGGTATGAACACTGAAGCTTTCTTT
TRBV6-2/TRBV6-3,NA,TRBJ2-7,few,CASSRGGPANEQYF,TGTGCCAGCAGCCGCGGCGGGCCCGCAAACGAGCAGTACTTC
TRBV9,NA,TRBJ2-6,NA,CASRLDSSGANVLTF,TGTGCCAGCAGGCTGGACAGCTCTGGGGCCAACGTCCTGACTTTC
TRBV4-3,NA,TRBJ2-7,few,CASSQEGSGHYEQYF,TGCGCCAGCAGCCAAGAGGGGTCGGGACACTACGAGCAGTACTTC
TRBV30,TRBD2,TRBJ2-5,NA,CAWSARWERDLQETQYF,TGTGCCTGGAGTGCCCGGTGGGAGCGGGATCTCCAAGAGACCCAGTACTTC
TRBV7-9,NA,TRBJ2-3,many,CASSLAQGAFSTDTQYF,TGTGCCAGCAGCTTAGCGCAAGGGGCGTTTAGCACAGATACGCAGTATTTT
TRBV7-2,TRBD1,TRBJ2-4,few,CASSLWDSLAKNIQYF,TGTGCCAGCAGCTTGTGGGACAGCCTAGCCAAAAACATTCAGTACTTC
TRBV13,NA,TRBJ2-7,NA,CASKVHSSYEQYF,TGTGCCAGCAAGGTTCACAGCTCCTACGAGCAGTACTTC
TRBV7-9,NA,TRBJ2-7,NA,CASSSETYEQYF,TGTGCCAGCAGCTCAGAGACCTACGAGCAGTACTTC
TRBV6-2/TRBV6-3,TRBD1,TRBJ1-1,few,CASMRGRETEAFF,TGTGCCAGCATGAGGGGGCGTGAAACTGAAGCTTTCTTT
TRBV2,NA,TRBJ1-1,many,CASTLGLVNTEAFF,TGTGCCAGCACCCTAGGACTTGTGAACACTGAAGCTTTCTTT
TRBV4-3,TRBD2,TRBJ2-7,many,CASSQVRGEGTYEQYF,TGCGCCAGCAGCCAAGTTCGGGGGGAAGGAACCTACGAGCAGTACTTC
TRBV11-3,TRBD2,TRBJ2-2,NA,CASSHQRGGSSGELFF,TGTGCCAGCAGCCACCAAAGGGGCGGGAGTTCCGGGGAGCTGTTTTTT
TRBV12-3/TRBV12-4,NA,TRBJ2-1,few,CASRVGTVYNEQFF,TGTGCCAGCAGGGTCGGGACGGTTTACAATGAGCAGTTCTTC
TRBV27,TRBD2,TRBJ2-7,many,CASSSTGTSDSYEQYF,TGTGCCAGCAGTTCAACCGGGACTAGCGACTCCTACGAGCAGTACTTC
TRBV29-1,NA,TRBJ2-7,few,CSVDDATYEQYF,TGCAGCGTTGACGACGCCACCTACGAGCAGTACTTC
TRBV19,TRBD2,TRBJ2-4,NA,CASSQREEFKNIQYF,TGTGCCAGTAGTCAGCGGGAAGAGTTCAAAAACATTCAGTACTTC
TRBV20-1,TRBD1,TRBJ2-7,few,CSARDGGQGFHEQYF,TGCAGTGCTAGAGATGGGGGACAGGGGTTCCACGAGCAGTACTTC
TRBV5-1,TRBD1,TRBJ1-6,NA,CASSFSGTGDNSPLHF,TGCGCCAGCAGCTTCTCCGGGACAGGGGATAATTCACCCCTCCACTTT
TRBV29-1,NA,TRBJ2-3,NA,CSVVLGAADTQYF,TGCAGCGTTGTTCTGGGGGCCGCAGATACGCAGTATTTT
TRBV24-1,NA,TRBJ1-1,many,CATSGGSGRDFAADTEAFF,TGTGCCACCAGTGGGGGTAGCGGGCGAGACTTCGCGGCAGACACTGAAGCTTTCTTT
TRBV2,NA,TRBJ2-1,many,CASRGGLSSSYNEQFF,TGTGCCAGCAGGGGCGGCCTTTCAAGCTCCTACAATGAGCAGTTCTTC
TRBV18,NA,TRBJ1-2,few,CASSPWGLENYGYTF,TGTGCCAGCTCACCCTGGGGACTGGAGAACTATGGCTACACCTTC
TRBV7-2,NA,TRBJ1-3,many,CASSPGRTSGNTIYF,TGTGCCAGCAGCCCGGGACGGACCTCTGGAAACACCATATATTTT
TRBV7-9,NA,TRBJ2-5,few,CASSLGHWETQYF,TGTGCCAGCAGCTTAGGACACTGGGAGACCCAGTACTTC
TRBV24-1,NA,TRBJ1-1,NA,CATHVTEPEAFF,TGTGCCACCCACGTGACCGAACCTGAAGCTTTCTTT